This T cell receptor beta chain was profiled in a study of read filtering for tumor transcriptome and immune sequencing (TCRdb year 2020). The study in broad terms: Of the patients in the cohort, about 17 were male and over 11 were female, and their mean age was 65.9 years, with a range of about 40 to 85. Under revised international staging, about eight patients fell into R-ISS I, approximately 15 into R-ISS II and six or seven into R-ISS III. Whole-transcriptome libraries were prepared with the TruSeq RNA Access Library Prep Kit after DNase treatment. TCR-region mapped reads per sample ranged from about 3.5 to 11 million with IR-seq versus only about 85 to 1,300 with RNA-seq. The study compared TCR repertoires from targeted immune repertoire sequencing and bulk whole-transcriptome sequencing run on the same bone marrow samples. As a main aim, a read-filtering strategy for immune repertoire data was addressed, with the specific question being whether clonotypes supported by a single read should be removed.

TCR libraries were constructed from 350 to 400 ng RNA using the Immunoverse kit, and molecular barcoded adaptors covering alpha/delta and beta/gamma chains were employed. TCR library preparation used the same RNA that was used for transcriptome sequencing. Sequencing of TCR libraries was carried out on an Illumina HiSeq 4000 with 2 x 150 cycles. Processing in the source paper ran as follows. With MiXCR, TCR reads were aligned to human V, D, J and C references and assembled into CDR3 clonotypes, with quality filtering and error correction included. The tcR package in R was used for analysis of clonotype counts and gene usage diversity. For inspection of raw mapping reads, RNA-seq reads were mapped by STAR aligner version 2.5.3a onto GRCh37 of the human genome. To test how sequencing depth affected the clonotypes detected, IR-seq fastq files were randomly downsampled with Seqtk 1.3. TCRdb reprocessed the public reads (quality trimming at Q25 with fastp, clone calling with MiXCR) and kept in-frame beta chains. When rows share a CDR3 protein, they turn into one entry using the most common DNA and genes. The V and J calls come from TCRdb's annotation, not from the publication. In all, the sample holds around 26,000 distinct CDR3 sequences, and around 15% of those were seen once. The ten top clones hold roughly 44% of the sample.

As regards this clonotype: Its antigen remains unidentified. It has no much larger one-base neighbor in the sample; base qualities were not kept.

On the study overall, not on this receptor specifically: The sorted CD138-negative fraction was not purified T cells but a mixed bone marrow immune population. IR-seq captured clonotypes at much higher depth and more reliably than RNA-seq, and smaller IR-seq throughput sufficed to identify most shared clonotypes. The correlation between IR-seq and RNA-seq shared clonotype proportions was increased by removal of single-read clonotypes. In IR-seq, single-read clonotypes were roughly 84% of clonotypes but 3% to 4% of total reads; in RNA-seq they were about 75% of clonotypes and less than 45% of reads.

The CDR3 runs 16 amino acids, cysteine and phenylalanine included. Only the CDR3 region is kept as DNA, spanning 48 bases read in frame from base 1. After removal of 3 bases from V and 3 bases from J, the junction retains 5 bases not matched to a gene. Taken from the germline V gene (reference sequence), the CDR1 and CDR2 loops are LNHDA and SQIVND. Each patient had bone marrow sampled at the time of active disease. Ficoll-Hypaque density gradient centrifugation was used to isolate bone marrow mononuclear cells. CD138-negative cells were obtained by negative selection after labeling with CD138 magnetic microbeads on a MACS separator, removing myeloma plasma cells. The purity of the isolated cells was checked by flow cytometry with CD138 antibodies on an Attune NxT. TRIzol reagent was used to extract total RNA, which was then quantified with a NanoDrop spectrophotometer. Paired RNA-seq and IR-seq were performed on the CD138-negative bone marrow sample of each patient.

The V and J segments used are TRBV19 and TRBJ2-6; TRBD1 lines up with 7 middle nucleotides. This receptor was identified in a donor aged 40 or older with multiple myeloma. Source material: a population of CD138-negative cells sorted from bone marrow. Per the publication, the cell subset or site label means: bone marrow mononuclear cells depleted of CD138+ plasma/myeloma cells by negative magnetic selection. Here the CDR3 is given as CASSIQGVGGANVLTF. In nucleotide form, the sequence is TGTGCCAGTAGTATCCAGGGGGTCGGTGGGGCCAACGTCCTGACTTTC.